In its sample, the clone carrying this T cell receptor beta chain was seen a few times. The second PCR ran about 6 to 11 cycles with a sample-barcoded 5' primer and J-beta primers. Each TCR beta cDNA got a 12-nucleotide random molecular identifier. TCRdb re-called the 5' RACE reads through MiXCR, storing one row per CDR3 protein. This table has under 800,000 distinct CDR3 sequences, around 46% appearing once. This CDR3 spans 14 amino acids. V was shortened by 5 bases and J by 5 bases, with 13 bases between the two germline ends. Germline V CDR1 and CDR2: SGHVS, FQNEAQ. The sample is drawn from a study of blood T cells in healthy people across ages. Peripheral blood samples of approximately 10 milliliters were drawn from each donor.

The TCR originated in a woman between 55 and 75 years old in good health. The specimen was blood. This chain joins TRBV7-8 and TRBJ2-1; D may be TRBD2 (5 bases). CDR3 sequence (DNA): TGTGCCAGCAGCGTCCGGGATATACACAATGAGCAGTTCTTC. This gives the protein CASSVRDIHNEQFF. Supplemented by reference TRBV7-8 and TRBJ2-1, the full variable domain reads GAGVSQSPRYKVAKRGQDVALRCDPISGHVSLFWYQQALGQGPEFLTYFQNEAQLDKSGLPSDRFFAERPEGSVSTLKIQRTQQEDSAVYLCASSVRDIHNEQFFGPGTRLTVL.